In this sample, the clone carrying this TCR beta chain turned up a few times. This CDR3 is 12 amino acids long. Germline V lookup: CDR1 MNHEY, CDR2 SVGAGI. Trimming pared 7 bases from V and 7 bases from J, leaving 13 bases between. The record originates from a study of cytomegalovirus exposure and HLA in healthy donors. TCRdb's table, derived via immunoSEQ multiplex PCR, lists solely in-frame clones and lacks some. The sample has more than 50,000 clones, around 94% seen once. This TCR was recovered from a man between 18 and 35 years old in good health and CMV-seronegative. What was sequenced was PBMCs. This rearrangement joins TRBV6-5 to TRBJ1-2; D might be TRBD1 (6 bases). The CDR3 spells CASTQGSGGYTF. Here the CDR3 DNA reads TGTGCCAGCACTCAGGGGTCGGGTGGCTACACCTTC.